This T cell receptor (beta chain) is from a study of T cell responses to AZD1222 COVID-19 vaccine. Study-level points and caveats: Spike-specific TCR breadth and depth went up after people got two AZD1222 doses. As reported, nearly half of all spike-specific TCRs target variant regions that are unmutated. Seropositive status at baseline applied to only a handful of AZD1222 recipients. Donors were chiefly white British, with a greater number of females, and clonal diversity was perhaps underestimated.

This table comes from immunoSEQ multiplex PCR, and its TCRdb copy is limited to in-frame clones, with some not included. The sample lists around 150,000 clones, roughly 94% occurring once. On this clone itself: The antigen is unknown.

Trimming cost V 2 bases and J 1 base, with 9 bases left between them. CDR1 GTSNPN and CDR2 SVGIG come from the germline V gene (reference sequence). The CDR3 totals 14 residues. The chain joins TRBV30 to TRBJ1-5; D gene unclear. This clonotype was obtained from an adult in good health. The input for sequencing was peripheral blood, taken on day 0 of AZD1222 vaccination. The chain's CDR3 is CAWSRDISNQPQHF. The CDR3 DNA reads TGTGCCTGGAGTCGGGATATCAGCAATCAGCCCCAGCATTTT.